This T cell receptor beta chain came from a study of cytomegalovirus exposure and HLA in healthy donors. J gave up 2 bases and V 8 bases, and 10 bases lay outside the gene matches. This CDR3 spans 15 amino acids. The V gene's germline CDR1 is MNHEY and CDR2 SVGAGI. The PCR contained 60 Vbeta and 13 Jbeta primers. Measured with immunoSEQ multiplex PCR; TCRdb has only the in-frame clones, and not every one. Here the sample spans some 120,000 clones, around 64% being singletons. This clone has a handful of counts. The V and J genes are TRBV6-5 and TRBJ2-7; 9 nucleotides align to TRBD2. The sample was PBMCs. The TCR sequence derives from a woman younger than 45 in good health and CMV-seronegative. Here the CDR3 reads CASGLSGSEAYEQYF. The CDR3 coding sequence is TGTGCCAGCGGCCTTAGCGGGAGTGAGGCCTACGAGCAGTACTTC.